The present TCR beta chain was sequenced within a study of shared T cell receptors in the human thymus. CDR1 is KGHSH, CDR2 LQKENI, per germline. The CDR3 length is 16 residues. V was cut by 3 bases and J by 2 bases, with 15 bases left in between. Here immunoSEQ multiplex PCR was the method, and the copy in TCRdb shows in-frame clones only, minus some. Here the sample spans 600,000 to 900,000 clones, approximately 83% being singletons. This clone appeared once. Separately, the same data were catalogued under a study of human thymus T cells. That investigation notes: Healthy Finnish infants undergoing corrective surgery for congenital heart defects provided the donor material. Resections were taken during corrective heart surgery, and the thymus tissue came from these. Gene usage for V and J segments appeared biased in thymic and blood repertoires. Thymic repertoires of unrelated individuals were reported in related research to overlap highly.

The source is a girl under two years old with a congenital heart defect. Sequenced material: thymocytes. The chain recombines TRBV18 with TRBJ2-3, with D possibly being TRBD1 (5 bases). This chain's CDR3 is CASSPRQHPHTDTQYF. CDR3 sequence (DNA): TGTGCCAGCTCACCTCGACAGCATCCCCACACAGATACGCAGTATTTT.